A selection of T cell receptor beta chains follows, all from one sample in a study of blood T cell repertoires in COVID-19. Profiling relied on immunoSEQ multiplex PCR, and the TCRdb table lists in-frame clones only, not all of them. The data contain 300,000 to 350,000 clones, roughly 86% of them singletons. The sample comprised PBMCs or T cells enriched from blood (not recorded which). The receptor set was obtained from a woman aged 25 to 45 who had been exposed to COVID-19. The CDR3 runs from the conserved cysteine through the conserved F or W. The D gene is left open where the match is weak. Only some rows state a clone size, as once, few, many or a class for expanded clones.

>-|TRBV9|-|TRBJ2-3
TGTGCCAGCAGCGTAGGCACTAGCACAGATACGCAGTATTTT
CASSVGTSTDTQYF
>-|TRBV5-1|-|TRBJ1-6
TGCGCCAGCAGCGCCTCGACAGAGCCACCCCTCCACTTT
CASSASTEPPLHF
>-|TRBV27|-|TRBJ1-2
TGTGCCAGCAGGATTACCGTCTCAGCTAACTATGGCTACACCTTC
CASRITVSANYGYTF
>TRBD1|TRBV29-1|-|TRBJ1-5
TGCAGCGTTGGGGGACAGATGGATCAGCCCCAGCATTTT
CSVGGQMDQPQHF
>-|TRBV11-2|-|TRBJ2-1
TGTGCCAGCAGCTCAAATTCGGGCTACAATGAGCAGTTCTTC
CASSSNSGYNEQFF
>-|TRBV25-1|-|TRBJ1-1
TGTGCCAGCAGTGAAGCGGGGGCCATGAACACTGAAGCTTTCTTT
CASSEAGAMNTEAFF
>-|TRBV15|-|TRBJ2-2
TGTGCCACCAGCAGAGTTCCCCACTTCAGGGGAGACCACACCGGGGAGCTGTTTTTT
CATSRVPHFRGDHTGELFF
>-|TRBV3-1/TRBV3-2|-|TRBJ2-7
TGTGCCAGCAGCCAAGTCCCGGCGGGCAGGGGCGGCATGCAGTACTTC
CASSQVPAGRGGMQYF
>TRBD1|TRBV11-2|-|TRBJ2-2
TGTGCCAGCAGCTTAGTCTTCACAGGGGGGCGCGGGGAGCTGTTTTTT
CASSLVFTGGRGELFF
>TRBD1|TRBV6-5|-|TRBJ1-2
TGTGCCAGCAGTTACTCCCGACAGGGGAACGACGGCTACACCTTC
CASSYSRQGNDGYTF
>-|TRBV9|-|TRBJ2-1
TGTGCCAGCAGCGTAGGGGCAGGGGATGCCTACAATGAGCAGTTCTTC
CASSVGAGDAYNEQFF
>-|TRBV7-9|once|TRBJ2-3
TGTGCCAGCAGCGCACTCAGGGTAGTCACAGATACGCAGTATTTT
CASSALRVVTDTQYF
>-|TRBV6-1|-|TRBJ1-5
TGTGCCAGCAGTGAGCCGGCCCTTCCGGAGGTCCAGCCCCAGCATTTT
CASSEPALPEVQPQHF
>TRBD2|TRBV10-3|once|TRBJ2-7
TGTGCCATCAGCCCGACTAGCGGCTCCTACGAGCAGTACTTC
CAISPTSGSYEQYF
>-|TRBV29-1|once|TRBJ1-1
TGCAGCGTTGAAGGGGGCCCTAATTACCGGAAAACTGAAGCTTTCTTT
CSVEGGPNYRKTEAFF
>-|TRBV2|-|TRBJ1-2
TGTGCCAGCAGTGAGGATAGCGCGAGAGGCTACACCTTC
CASSEDSARGYTF
>-|TRBV9|-|TRBJ1-1
TGTGCCAGCAGCGCTGACAGCGCTGAAGCTTTCTTT
CASSADSAEAFF
>TRBD1|TRBV4-1|-|TRBJ2-2
TGCGCCAGCAGCCGTTCCGGGACAGGAGACACCGGGGAGCTGTTTTTT
CASSRSGTGDTGELFF
>-|TRBV5-1|-|TRBJ2-7
TGCGCCAGCAGCTTGGGTGCTAGCGCCTCCTACGAGCAGTACTTC
CASSLGASASYEQYF
>TRBD1|TRBV25-1|-|TRBJ2-1
TGTGCCAGCAGTGAGTCCGGGACAGGGCACGCCTACAATGAGCAGTTCTTC
CASSESGTGHAYNEQFF
>TRBD2|TRBV18|few|TRBJ2-3
TGTGCCAGCTCACTGGCGGGGGAACCCACAGATACGCAGTATTTT
CASSLAGEPTDTQYF
>TRBD2|TRBV19|-|TRBJ2-1
TGTGCCAGTAGTATTTTATCCACCGGGGGGGCCGGAGGGAATGAGCAGTTCTTC
CASSILSTGGAGGNEQFF
>-|TRBV28|-|TRBJ1-2
TGTGCCAGCAGTTCCTCGGAGGGACGGAACTATGGCTACACCTTC
CASSSSEGRNYGYTF
>TRBD1|TRBV27|-|TRBJ1-2
TGTGCCAGCAGATGGACAGGGGGCGACTATGGCTACACCTTC
CASRWTGGDYGYTF
>TRBD1|TRBV19|-|TRBJ1-1
TGTGCCAGTAGACCATCAGCCTACAGGGGCGGGAACACTGAAGCTTTCTTT
CASRPSAYRGGNTEAFF
>-|TRBV5-1|-|TRBJ1-2
TGCGCCAGCAGCTTGGTGTTCGGGGATCTTTATGGCTACACCTTC
CASSLVFGDLYGYTF
>-|TRBV19|-|TRBJ1-6
TGTGCCAGTAAAGCTGGGGGCCGGGGGGATTCACCCCTCCACTTT
CASKAGGRGDSPLHF
>-|TRBV28|-|TRBJ1-1
TGTCTGTCTTCCCGAGGGGGAAGTACTGAAGCTTTCTTT
CLSSRGGSTEAFF
>TRBD1|TRBV6-1|-|TRBJ2-1
TGTGCCAGCAGTGATGTACAGGGGTTTTACAATGAGCAGTTCTTC
CASSDVQGFYNEQFF
>-|TRBV27|-|TRBJ2-7
TGTGCCAGCAGTTTTATCCGGGGGAGCGAGACGAACCGCGGCACCTACGAGCAGTACTTC
CASSFIRGSETNRGTYEQYF
>TRBD1|TRBV20-1|-|TRBJ1-5
TGCAGTGCTAGTACAGGGGAGGCTCAGCCCCAGCATTTT
CSASTGEAQPQHF
>-|TRBV7-8|-|TRBJ1-5
TGTGCCAGCAGCTTAGGGACAGTCTTTTATAGCAATCAGCCCCAGCATTTT
CASSLGTVFYSNQPQHF
>TRBD2|TRBV28|-|TRBJ2-3
TGTGCCAGCAGACCGCGGACTAGCGACACAGATACGCAGTATTTT
CASRPRTSDTDTQYF
>-|TRBV23-1|-|TRBJ2-1
TGCGCCAGCAGTCAACCCTTCCCTGACAATGAGCAGTTCTTC
CASSQPFPDNEQFF
>TRBD1|TRBV25-1|-|TRBJ1-4
TGTGCCAGCAGTGACCTTCCAGGGGGCAACGAAAAACTGTTTTTT
CASSDLPGGNEKLFF
>-|TRBV12-3/TRBV12-4|-|TRBJ2-5
TGTGCCACCCGCCCGGGAGTTGAAGAGACCCAGTACTTC
CATRPGVEETQYF
>-|TRBV7-3|-|TRBJ2-3
TGTGCCAGCAGCTTAGGGGCAGGGGACACAGATACGCAGTATTTT
CASSLGAGDTDTQYF
>TRBD1|TRBV18|-|TRBJ1-1
TGTGCCAGCTCGCCGGGACGACAGGGGGCAAGTGAAGCTTTCTTT
CASSPGRQGASEAFF
>-|TRBV7-9|-|TRBJ2-7
TGTGCCAGCAGCTTTAGCGTGGGAGACGGGACCTACGAGCAGTACTTC
CASSFSVGDGTYEQYF
>TRBD1|TRBV19|-|TRBJ2-6
TGTGCCGCCGGGGACAGGGGACTCACCGGGGCCAACGTCCTGACTTTC
CAAGDRGLTGANVLTF
>-|TRBV7-8|-|TRBJ1-1
TGTGCCAGCAGCTTAATACGGGGGGTCAAAGGGAACACTGAAGCTTTCTTT
CASSLIRGVKGNTEAFF
>-|TRBV20-1|-|TRBJ2-2
TGCAGTGCCCCAGAGGTCGGGGAGCTGTTTTTT
CSAPEVGELFF
>TRBD1|TRBV18|-|TRBJ1-3
TGTGCCAGCTCACCACAGGAGGGGGCCCCGGGAAACACCATATATTTT
CASSPQEGAPGNTIYF
>-|TRBV15|-|TRBJ2-3
TGTGCCACCAGTCTGGAGGGCAGCACAGATACGCAGTATTTT
CATSLEGSTDTQYF
>-|TRBV5-6|-|TRBJ2-5
TGTGCCAGCAGCTTGGTGGCATCACAAGAGACCCAGTACTTC
CASSLVASQETQYF
>-|TRBV6-5|-|TRBJ1-4
TGTGCCAGCAGTTACCAGGGGCCGAGGGAAAAACTGTTTTTT
CASSYQGPREKLFF
>-|TRBV28|-|TRBJ2-7
TGTGCCAGCAGTTTATTGTCTTCCTACGAGCAGTACTTC
CASSLLSSYEQYF
>TRBD1|TRBV19|-|TRBJ1-5
TGTGCCAGTAGTATGTGGGACAGGGGGCCTCTTCATAGCAATCAGCCCCAGCATTTT
CASSMWDRGPLHSNQPQHF
>TRBD1|TRBV5-1|-|TRBJ2-2
TGCGCCAGCAGCTTTGGACAGGGTAACACCGGGGAGCTGTTTTTT
CASSFGQGNTGELFF
>-|TRBV4-2|-|TRBJ2-6
TGTGCCAGCAGGGGTGGTAATCGGCCGGGAGATTCTGGGGCCAACGTCCTGACTTTC
CASRGGNRPGDSGANVLTF
>-|TRBV7-7|-|TRBJ2-3
TGTGCCAGCAGCCAGCAGGTTGCAGATACGCAGTATTTT
CASSQQVADTQYF
>TRBD1|TRBV11-2|-|TRBJ2-7
TGTGCCAGCAGCTTATACAGGGGGGAGACCTACGAGCAGTACTTC
CASSLYRGETYEQYF
>-|TRBV10-3|-|TRBJ2-5
TGTGCCATCAGTGATCAATGGGAGGGGGAAGAGACCCAGTACTTC
CAISDQWEGEETQYF
>-|TRBV19|-|TRBJ1-6
TGTGCCAGTAGTTCCCTGCGGGCGTCCTATAATTCACCCCTCCACTTT
CASSSLRASYNSPLHF
>-|TRBV6-5|-|TRBJ1-4
TGTGCCAGCAGCTTATTCGCAACTAATGAAAAACTGTTTTTT
CASSLFATNEKLFF
>TRBD1|TRBV5-4|-|TRBJ1-4
TGTGCCAGCAGCCCGACAGGGGGCTGGGATGAAAAACTGTTTTTT
CASSPTGGWDEKLFF